Below are 8 T cell receptor beta chains sequenced from a single sample in a study of blood T cells in healthy people across ages (dated by TCRdb to between 2014 and 2017). Receptor amplification or capture employed 5' RACE. Sequencer: Illumina HiSeq 2500. A second PCR of 7 to 11 cycles was performed with a sample-barcoded 5' primer and a J-beta primer mix. TCRdb trimmed public reads at Q25 via fastp, called clones via MiXCR and kept in-frame beta chains. Entries that share a CDR3 protein sequence are merged under the most common genes and DNA. This sample lists over 950,000 distinct CDR3 sequences; more than 30% were detected once. The ten largest clones add up to roughly 14% of the sample. Sequenced: blood. The receptors here all came from a man aged 18 to 30 in good health.

The rearrangement uses TRBV3-1 and TRBJ1-6; no clear D. Germline assignment: CDR1 LGHDT and CDR2 YNNKEL (reference sequence). Trimming removed 1 base at V and 9 bases at J, with 7 bases between. This CDR3 has 13 residues. The CDR3 coding sequence is TGTGCCAGCAGCCAAGGTCGGACTTCACCCCTCCACTTT. It encodes CASSQGRTSPLHF.

The chain couples TRBV6-1 to TRBJ1-5; D is unclear. V lost 7 bases, J lost 3 bases, and 13 bases lay in between. The germline V gene has CDR1 MNHNS and CDR2 SASEGT. This CDR3 is built from 14 residues. The CDR3 reads CASITSGDNQPQHF. CDR3 coding DNA: TGTGCCAGCATAACCAGCGGAGACAATCAGCCCCAGCATTTT.

V usage is TRBV3-1 and J usage is TRBJ1-4; D remains unclear. The CDR3 length is 15 residues. In germline, CDR1 is LGHDT, CDR2 YNNKEL (reference sequence). V was pared by 0 bases and J by 13 bases, with 18 bases between. The CDR3 DNA follows: TGTGCCAGCAGCCAAGATCCCCACGGCGTTCGAGGACTGTTTTTT. Translating it yields CASSQDPHGVRGLFF.

This clonotype was detected many times. The chain recombines TRBV28 with TRBJ2-3, with a weak D call TRBD2 (6 bases). V lost 5 bases and J lost 7, with 13 bases in between. This CDR3 is 13 amino acids long. Germline-derived CDR1 and CDR2 are MDHEN and SYDVKM. The CDR3 protein is CASSRPGLNTQYF. The CDR3 region has the DNA TGTGCCAGCAGTCGACCGGGACTTAATACGCAGTATTTT.

This rearrangement joins TRBV30 to TRBJ2-7; D is ambiguous. Germline CDR1 GTSNPN, CDR2 SVGIG (reference sequence). The V end was cut by 2 bases, the J end by 2 bases, with 13 bases between. The CDR3 runs 14 residues. The CDR3 DNA is TGTGCCTGGAGTAATACAGAAACAGCCTACGAGCAGTACTTC. This translates into CAWSNTETAYEQYF.

The rearrangement links TRBV12-3 or TRBV12-4 to TRBJ1-4; D gene uncertain. V lost 4 bases and J 5 bases, leaving 11 bases between the germline ends. The CDR3 consists of 14 residues. The DNA of the CDR3 is TGTGCCAGCAGTTCCGGAGCCGGGAATGAAAAACTGTTTTTT. Protein: CASSSGAGNEKLFF.

The chain uses TRBV2 and TRBJ1-2; D unresolved. V was cut by 8 bases and J by 11 bases, with 12 bases left in between. The germline V gene has CDR1 SNHLY and CDR2 FYNNEI. There are 10 residues in the CDR3. The CDR3 DNA is TGTGCCAGCGTCGATCGGGAATACACCTTC. Translating it yields CASVDREYTF.

The rearrangement links TRBV27 to TRBJ2-1, with 9 bases matching TRBD2. V trimming: 5 bases; J trimming: 13 bases; junction bases outside the gene matches: 6. CDR1 and CDR2 (germline): MNHEY, SMNVEV (reference sequence). There are 12 residues in the CDR3. The CDR3 coding sequence is TGTGCCAGCAGTCAACTAGCGGGCGCACAGTTCTTC. Protein: CASSQLAGAQFF.